The next 24 T cell receptor beta chains were all read from a single sample in a study of cytomegalovirus exposure and HLA in healthy donors. The PCR had 60 Vbeta and 13 Jbeta primers. Sequencing was performed with immunoSEQ multiplex PCR; in TCRdb, only in-frame clones are kept and a portion is missing. The profile shows about 180,000 clones, about 75% of them singletons. Sequencing was performed on PBMCs. The source is a female donor in good health and CMV-seronegative.

The rearrangement joins TRBV5-5 to TRBJ2-5; TRBD2 matches 14 bases. There are 20 residues in the CDR3. Trimming took 2 bases from V and 0 from J; bases not matched to a gene: 12. Germline V gene lookup returns CDR1 SGHKS and CDR2 YYEKEE (reference sequence). In DNA, the CDR3 is TGTGCCAGCAGCTTTCCCCCCGGGACTAGCGGGAGTGGGTACCAAGAGACCCAGTACTTC. Protein product: CASSFPPGTSGSGYQETQYF.

This chain links TRBV7-9 with TRBJ2-5, with a weak D call TRBD2 (6 bases). Trimming took off 4 bases at V and 2 bases at J, with 23 bases between the two ends. The CDR3 covers 18 residues. Germline CDR1 SEHNR, CDR2 FQNEAQ (reference sequence). The CDR3 region is CASSYTTRHRGGQETQYF. The CDR3 DNA is TGTGCCAGCAGCTATACCACCCGACACCGTGGGGGGCAAGAGACCCAGTACTTC.

This clone was counted once. V and J are TRBV10-3 and TRBJ2-3; the match to TRBD1 covers 7 bases. V lost 10 bases and J lost 2; bases outside the gene matches: 6. The length of the CDR3 is 13 residues. Germline CDR1 ENHRY, CDR2 SYGVKD. The CDR3 here is CATGDSATDTQYF. For the CDR3, the DNA is TGTGCCACAGGGGACAGTGCCACAGATACGCAGTATTTT.

This sequence joins TRBV5-4 and TRBJ2-7, with 7 bases matching TRBD1. V trimming: 4 bases; J trimming: 0 bases; junction bases outside the gene matches: 10. The CDR3 is 16 residues long. Germline CDR1 is SGHNT and CDR2 is YYREEE (reference sequence). CDR3 bases: TGTGCCAGCAGCACAACCAGGGGGTCCAGCTCCTACGAGCAGTACTTC. This sequence encodes CASSTTRGSSSYEQYF.

The chain carries TRBV4-2 and TRBJ2-7; TRBD2 aligns across 7 bases. Losses at the gene ends were 0 bases for V and 6 bases for J; bases not matched to a gene: 2. CDR1 is LGHNA, CDR2 YNFKEQ, per germline. CDR3 length: 13 amino acids. CDR3 residues: CASSQEGGAEQYF. The CDR3 DNA reads TGTGCCAGCAGCCAAGAGGGAGGGGCCGAGCAGTACTTC.

Only a few counts were recorded for this clone. The chain joins TRBV27 to TRBJ2-7; D might be TRBD2 (5 bases). The germline CDR1 and CDR2 sequences are MNHEY and SMNVEV (reference sequence). The CDR3 is 13 amino acids. V was shortened by 9 bases and J by 2 bases, with 14 bases between the two germline ends. The CDR3 region is CASRTYQAYEQYF. The CDR3 DNA is TGTGCCAGTCGGACTTATCAGGCCTACGAGCAGTACTTC.

The chain links TRBV2 to TRBJ1-4; possibly TRBD1 for D (5 bases). Trimming removed 4 bases from V and 8 bases from J, with 8 bases in between. This CDR3 has 12 residues. Germline V CDR1 and CDR2: SNHLY, FYNNEI. In DNA form, the CDR3 reads TGTGCCAGCAGTGCGGGGGGAGAAAAACTGTTTTTT. It specifies CASSAGGEKLFF.

The chain joins TRBV27 to TRBJ2-5; 8 bases fit TRBD2. Looked up from germline, CDR1 is MNHEY and CDR2 is SMNVEV (reference sequence). This CDR3 region has 14 residues. V lost 6 bases, J lost 6 bases, and 9 bases stayed unmatched. CDR3 in DNA: TGTGCCAGCAGCCTGGGACTAGTGGGGCAGACCCAGTACTTC. Translation: CASSLGLVGQTQYF.

The chain carries TRBV2 and TRBJ2-7; D may be TRBD1 (6 bases). In germline, CDR1 is SNHLY, CDR2 FYNNEI. V was trimmed by 8 bases and J by 4 bases, leaving 15 bases between them. The CDR3 has 13 amino acids. CDR3 loop: CASERQVGYEQYF. The CDR3 DNA is TGTGCCAGCGAACGACAGGTAGGATACGAGCAGTACTTC.

This clone has only a few counts. Relative to the germline gene, one junction end is altered; a read error may explain this. The CDR3, as DNA: TGTGCCAGCAGTCAAGATGTGGGGAGGGTAGGGCCCCAGCATTTT. It encodes CASSQDVGRVGPQHF. The rearrangement links TRBV4-2 to TRBJ1-5; no clear D gene. The CDR3 consists of 15 residues. The germline V gene has CDR1 LGHNA and CDR2 YNFKEQ.

This chain uses TRBV7-2 with TRBJ1-2, with TRBD1 matching over 9 bases. Germline CDR1 reads SGHTA; CDR2 reads FQGNSA. The CDR3 runs to 14 residues. V dropped 4 bases and J dropped 8; count of bases not matched to a gene: 8. The CDR3 DNA sequence: TGTGCCAGCAGCTCGGACAGGGGCGCGATCGGCTACACCTTC. As protein: CASSSDRGAIGYTF.

The gene calls are TRBV28 and TRBJ2-7; D remains ambiguous. This CDR3 contains 11 residues. V lost 4 bases to trimming and J lost 3 bases, with 4 bases between them. Germline CDR1 and CDR2: MDHEN and SYDVKM. CDR3 amino acids: CASSSSYEQYF. The DNA for the CDR3 is TGTGCCAGCAGTTCTAGCTACGAGCAGTACTTC. Filled out from reference TRBV28 and TRBJ2-7, the complete variable domain reads DVKVTQSSRYLVKRTGEKVFLECVQDMDHENMFWYRQDPGLGLRLIYFSYDVKMKEKGDIPEGYSVSREKKERFSLILESASTNQTSMYLCASSSSYEQYFGPGTRLTVT.

This chain's CDR3 is CASVPGGNNEQFF. For the CDR3, the DNA is TGTGCCAGCGTCCCCGGGGGTAACAATGAGCAGTTCTTC. The V call is TRBV2, the J call TRBJ2-1, with a weak D call TRBD2 (6 bases). Germline loops: CDR1 SNHLY, CDR2 FYNNEI. The CDR3 covers 13 residues. V lost 8 bases and J 5 bases, leaving 13 bases between the germline ends.

The chain carries TRBV5-1 and TRBJ2-1; 7 bases line up with TRBD1. The CDR3 sequence is 15 residues long. V shed 0 bases, J shed 3 bases, and the junction held 3 bases outside the gene matches. CDR1 and CDR2 from the germline V gene are SGHRS and YFSETQ. For the CDR3, the DNA is TGCGCCAGCAGCTTGGAACGGACAGGCTACAATGAGCAGTTCTTC. Amino acid sequence: CASSLERTGYNEQFF.

CDR3 region: CASSQDPGLAGAETQYF. The CDR3, as DNA: TGCGCCAGCAGCCAAGATCCTGGACTAGCGGGAGCAGAGACCCAGTACTTC. The chain employs TRBV4-3 and TRBJ2-5; 13 bases are a match to TRBD2. The CDR3 has 17 amino acids. V gave up 0 bases and J gave up 4 bases; unmatched junction bases: 5. Germline V gene data show CDR1 as LGHNA and CDR2 as YSLEER.

A few counts support this clone. The gene calls are TRBV9 and TRBJ2-7; D might be TRBD1 (6 bases). The V end was cut by 0 bases, the J end by 2 bases, with 12 bases between. This CDR3 is built from 15 residues. Per the germline V gene, CDR1 is SGDLS and CDR2 is YYNGEE. The DNA for the CDR3 is TGTGCCAGCAGCGTAGGAGGGGACACAACCTACGAGCAGTACTTC. It codes for CASSVGGDTTYEQYF.

The chain employs TRBV5-1 and TRBJ1-1; the D is unclear. Trimming removed 1 base at V and 5 bases at J, with 6 bases between. Germline-derived CDR1 and CDR2 are SGHRS and YFSETQ. CDR3 size: 12 residues. CDR3 sequence (DNA): TGCGCCAGCAGCTTGTCGGGGACTGAAGCTTTCTTT. Translation: CASSLSGTEAFF.

The chain links TRBV11-2 to TRBJ1-3; possible D gene TRBD1, 5 bases. Germline V gene data show CDR1 as SGHAT and CDR2 as FQNNGV. The V and J ends lost 0 bases and 4 bases respectively, with 10 bases between them. The CDR3 runs 15 residues. CDR3 nucleotides: TGTGCCAGCAGCTTAGATGGGGCAGCGGGAAACACCATATATTTT. This encodes CASSLDGAAGNTIYF.

The chain employs TRBV6-6 and TRBJ1-5; D is uncertain. V lost 2 bases and J lost 3, with 5 bases in between. CDR3 length equals 13 residues. The germline CDR1 and CDR2 sequences are MNHNY and SVGAGI (reference sequence). The CDR3 sequence: CASSYSLNQPQHF. CDR3 DNA: TGTGCCAGCAGTTACAGCCTCAATCAGCCCCAGCATTTT.

Remarks on this clone: The junction departs from the called germline gene at one end, perhaps through a read error. The chain joins TRBV7-7 to TRBJ1-1; possible D gene TRBD1, 6 bases. Germline assignment: CDR1 SSHAT and CDR2 FNYEAQ (reference sequence). The CDR3 contains 13 residues. The CDR3, as DNA: TGTGCTAGCAGCTTAGGGGGGGATACTGAAGCTTTCTTT. The encoded protein is CASSLGGDTEAFF. Based on the CDR3 plus reference TRBV7-7 and TRBJ1-1, the full variable domain is GAGVSQSPRYKVTKRGQDVTLRCDPISSHATLYWYQQALGQGPEFLTYFNYEAQPDKSGLPSDRFSAERPEGSISTLTIQRTEQRDSAMYRCASSLGGDTEAFFGQGTRLTVV.

The genes are TRBV5-5 and TRBJ1-1; D may be TRBD1 (6 bases). V was clipped by 3 bases and J by 1 base, with 19 bases between them. Germline CDR1 and CDR2: SGHKS and YYEKEE (reference sequence). There are 17 residues in the CDR3. The CDR3 sequence: CASSSLLVWGQNTEAFF. Written as DNA, the CDR3 is TGTGCCAGCAGCTCTTTACTGGTCTGGGGACAGAACACTGAAGCTTTCTTT.

The V call is TRBV11-2, the J call TRBJ2-7; D gene ambiguous. V was trimmed by 0 bases and J by 4 bases, leaving 4 bases between them. The CDR3 is 12 amino acids. Germline V gene sequence: CDR1 SGHAT, CDR2 FQNNGV. Here the CDR3 reads CASSLDGYEQYF. For the CDR3, the DNA is TGTGCCAGCAGCTTAGACGGGTACGAGCAGTACTTC.

The chain has TRBV7-2 and TRBJ2-3; D remains ambiguous. The CDR3 is 12 amino acids. Germline V gene sequence: CDR1 SGHTA, CDR2 FQGNSA. Trimming pared 5 bases from V and 6 bases from J, leaving 9 bases between. The CDR3 DNA reads TGTGCCAGCAGCCTCTACGGTGATACGCAGTATTTT. Protein sequence: CASSLYGDTQYF. Full variable domain (remainder filled in from reference TRBV7-2 and TRBJ2-3): GAGVSQSPSNKVTEKGKDVELRCDPISGHTALYWYRQSLGQGLEFLIYFQGNSAPDKSGLPSDRFSAERTGGSVSTLTIQRTQQEDSAVYLCASSLYGDTQYFGPGTRLTVL.

This chain links TRBV2 with TRBJ2-5; D call uncertain. The CDR3 covers 13 residues. V lost 3 bases, J lost 2 bases, and 7 bases lay in between. Germline V lookup: CDR1 SNHLY, CDR2 FYNNEI. DNA for the CDR3: TGTGCCAGCAGTGACCAGTTACAAGAGACCCAGTACTTC. This gives the protein CASSDQLQETQYF.